The clone carrying this T cell receptor (beta chain) was found a few times. The data belong to a study of T-cell memory formation after mild COVID-19. Study-wide background: In these data, TCR clusters were largely donor specific.

Germline V gives CDR1 SGHRS, CDR2 YFSETQ. V lost 2 bases, J lost 0 bases, and 11 bases lay in between. The CDR3 spans 15 residues. TCRdb itself ran the 5' RACE reads through MiXCR, one entry per CDR3 protein. This table has under 300,000 distinct CDR3 sequences, about a sixth appearing once. The receptor's source is a man aged 18 to 29 who had mild COVID-19 (a few samples of this study predate the infection). Cell type and time point are not known. The sample consisted of PBMCs or a T cell subset sorted from them (not recorded which). This chain links TRBV5-1 with TRBJ2-5, with D tentatively TRBD1 (6 bases). CDR3 region: CASSLGTSNQETQYF. CDR3 bases: TGCGCCAGCAGCTTAGGGACAAGTAACCAAGAGACCCAGTACTTC.